This T cell receptor (beta chain) was obtained from a study of early T cells in non-severe SARS-CoV-2 infection. Study summary: Sequencing input comprised bulk RNA from unsorted whole blood; chain pairing was not available. Study-wide results and caveats: There was a bias toward anti-spike CD8 responses in VDJdb matching, which missed private and CD4 specificities.

This clonotype occurred many times. The target antigen is unknown. Each single cDNA molecule received a unique molecular identifier. TCRdb used MiXCR to reprocess the 5' RACE reads, holding one entry per CDR3 protein. The data show tens of thousands of distinct CDR3 sequences, about a tenth seen once. V gave up 4 bases and J gave up 6 bases, with 18 bases separating them. The V gene's germline CDR1 is SQVTM and CDR2 ANQGSEA. The CDR3 consists of 14 residues. The sequence came from an adult who was a healthcare worker with PCR-confirmed SARS-CoV-2 infection or an uninfected control (not recorded which). The chain joins TRBV29-1 to TRBJ1-1, with D hard to call. The starting material was whole blood, obtained at baseline. Here the CDR3 DNA reads TGCAGCGTTGGCCTAAGGCAGGTCGATGCTGAAGCTTTCTTT. Encoded protein: CSVGLRQVDAEAFF.